These 12 T cell receptor beta chains were sequenced from one sample in a study of identical twins. One entry per CDR3 protein results from TCRdb running MiXCR on the 5' RACE reads. The table records hundreds of thousands of distinct CDR3 sequences, roughly 10% of them present only once. The sequenced material came from memory (CD45RO+) T cells sorted from blood. The receptors derive from a woman under 30 in good health.

CDR3 in DNA: TGTGCCAGCAGTGATTCAAGGGGCTCTCAGCCCCAGCATTTT. It yields the protein CASSDSRGSQPQHF. This chain uses TRBV6-1 with TRBJ1-5; TRBD1 is a possible D gene (5 bases). The V end lost 3 bases, the J end lost 6 bases, and 12 bases lay between the germline ends. The CDR3 totals 14 residues. Germline CDR1 and CDR2: MNHNS and SASEGT.

This clonotype appeared a few times. The chain combines TRBV5-1 with TRBJ1-2; D gene ambiguous. Looked up from germline, CDR1 is SGHRS and CDR2 is YFSETQ. V was pared by 6 bases and J by 0 bases, with 12 bases between. The CDR3 is made up of 14 amino acids. Here the CDR3 DNA reads TGCGCCAGCAAGGCAAGCGGGGCTAACTATGGCTACACCTTC. This gives the protein CASKASGANYGYTF.

This CDR3 is CASSPPRASGSTDTQYF. The CDR3 DNA is TGTGCCAGCAGTCCTCCACGTGCGAGCGGGAGCACAGATACGCAGTATTTT. This chain uses TRBV6-1 with TRBJ2-3; TRBD2 is a possible D gene (6 bases). The CDR3 covers 17 residues. Per the germline V gene, CDR1 is MNHNS and CDR2 is SASEGT. V was pared by 5 bases and J by 0 bases, with 18 bases between.

J is TRBJ2-1 and V is TRBV5-4, with D possibly being TRBD2 (5 bases). CDR1 is SGHNT, CDR2 YYREEE, per germline (reference sequence). V was trimmed by 7 bases and J by 7 bases, leaving 21 bases between them. This CDR3 comprises 15 residues. CDR3 in amino acids: CASRTRGSGSNEQFF. The CDR3 DNA sequence: TGTGCCAGCCGAACAAGAGGGAGCGGCTCAAATGAGCAGTTCTTC.

This clonotype was seen a few times. The chain is built from TRBV15 and TRBJ2-3; 11 nucleotides match TRBD2. Trimming at V came to 2 bases and at J to 3 bases, leaving 1 base not matched to a gene. There are 15 residues in the CDR3. Germline CDR1 and CDR2: LNHNV and YYDKDF (reference sequence). CDR3 sequence reads: CATSRIAGGTDTQYF. The CDR3 DNA reads as TGTGCCACCAGCAGAATAGCGGGGGGGACAGATACGCAGTATTTT.

This clonotype has a count of ten or more. This sequence joins TRBV7-2 and TRBJ2-7, with a tentative D call TRBD2 (5 bases). V dropped 4 bases and J dropped 7 bases, with 14 bases sitting between them. The CDR3 has 13 amino acids. Looked up from germline, CDR1 is SGHTA and CDR2 is FQGNSA. The CDR3 bases are TGTGCCAGCAGCTACTTTGAGGGCAGGGAGCAGTACTTC. It translates to CASSYFEGREQYF.

This clonotype was found many times. The genes are TRBV20-1 and TRBJ1-5; 8 bases are shared with TRBD1. CDR1 and CDR2 from the germline V gene are DFQATT and SNEGSKA (reference sequence). The CDR3 length is 14 residues. V dropped 0 bases and J dropped 6; count of bases not matched to a gene: 4. CDR3 sequence (DNA): TGCAGTGCTAGAGAAGCAGGGGGCTCTCAGCCCCAGCATTTT. Its translation is CSAREAGGSQPQHF.

The J gene is TRBJ1-4, the V gene TRBV5-1, with 7 positions matching TRBD1. The junction had 8 bases not matched to a gene; V was cut back by 2 bases and J by 4 bases. The CDR3 extends over 16 amino acids. The germline CDR1 and CDR2 sequences are SGHRS and YFSETQ. The CDR3 nucleotides read TGCGCCAGCAGCTTAGGGCCGGGACAGAGTAATGAAAAACTGTTTTTT. This gives the protein CASSLGPGQSNEKLFF.

The chain is built from TRBV5-1 and TRBJ2-3; 12 positions agree with TRBD2. V lost 7 bases to trimming and J lost 4 bases; unmatched junction nucleotides: 7. In germline, CDR1 is SGHRS, CDR2 YFSETQ. The CDR3 contains 15 residues. CDR3 nucleotide sequence: TGCGCCAGCCGCTCGACTAGCGGGAGATCAGATACGCAGTATTTT. This codes for CASRSTSGRSDTQYF.

This clonotype was picked up many times. This chain joins TRBV7-2 and TRBJ2-4; no clear D. The CDR3 is 12 amino acids. Germline lookup yields CDR1 SGHTA and CDR2 FQGNSA. The V end was cut by 0 bases, the J end by 7 bases, with 4 bases between. The CDR3 DNA sequence: TGTGCCAGCAGCTTAGCTGGGAACATTCAGTACTTC. Translation: CASSLAGNIQYF.

This clonotype was recorded a few times. This chain uses TRBV20-1 with TRBJ2-5; TRBD1 matches at 7 bases. The CDR3 has 13 residues. Germline V lookup: CDR1 DFQATT, CDR2 SNEGSKA (reference sequence). The CDR3 loop reads CSGSDRAGETQYF. CDR3 DNA: TGCAGCGGTTCAGACAGGGCCGGGGAGACCCAGTACTTC.

This chain uses TRBV10-3 with TRBJ2-3; the match to TRBD2 covers 7 bases. Per the germline V gene, CDR1 is ENHRY and CDR2 is SYGVKD. The junction had 3 bases not matched to a gene; V was cut back by 6 bases and J by 0 bases. CDR3 length equals 14 residues. Here the CDR3 DNA reads TGTGCCATCAGCCCTAGCGGAAGCACAGATACGCAGTATTTT. This codes for CAISPSGSTDTQYF.